The next 7 T cell receptor beta chains were all read from a single sample in a study of blood T cell repertoires in COVID-19. Data came from immunoSEQ multiplex PCR; TCRdb stores just in-frame clones and leaves some out. This table holds 85,000 to 120,000 clones, around 75% found once. The specimen sequenced was peripheral blood. The receptors shown here come from a human donor with acute or convalescent COVID-19. The donor label of this sample is uncertain.

This chain uses TRBV2 with TRBJ2-7; TRBD2 is a possible D gene (5 bases). Germline values: CDR1 SNHLY, CDR2 FYNNEI. The V gene lost 6 bases and the J gene lost 4 bases, with 7 bases spanning the gap. This CDR3 contains 11 residues. The CDR3 protein is CASRWEYEQYF. CDR3 in DNA: TGTGCCAGCAGATGGGAGTACGAGCAGTACTTC.

CDR3 coding DNA: TGTGCCAGCAGCTTGTCAGCGCAGCTATTTTACGAGCAGTACTTC. Amino acids: CASSLSAQLFYEQYF. The J gene is TRBJ2-7, the V gene TRBV5-5; D gene ambiguous. This CDR3 comprises 15 residues. V dropped 1 base and J dropped 4 bases, with 15 bases sitting between them. The germline CDR1 and CDR2 sequences are SGHKS and YYEKEE (reference sequence).

This clone was counted only a few times. The chain is built from TRBV4-2 and TRBJ2-2; TRBD2 matches at 9 bases. V lost 0 bases to trimming and J lost 0 bases; unmatched junction nucleotides: 14. The CDR3 has 21 amino acids. In germline, CDR1 is LGHNA, CDR2 YNFKEQ. The CDR3 sequence: CASSQESWGLAPFANTGELFF. The DNA of the CDR3 is TGTGCCAGCAGCCAAGAGAGTTGGGGACTAGCCCCGTTCGCGAACACCGGGGAGCTGTTTTTT.

The rearrangement joins TRBV27 to TRBJ2-5; possibly TRBD2 for D (6 bases). Germline CDR1 MNHEY, CDR2 SMNVEV (reference sequence). This CDR3 region has 16 residues. Trimming took 6 bases from V and 0 from J, leaving 17 bases between them. CDR3 sequence reads: CASSKHSGSYQETQYF. CDR3 DNA: TGTGCCAGCAGCAAACATAGCGGATCGTACCAAGAGACCCAGTACTTC.

This clone has a handful of counts. The CDR3 spells CASSRSGVRSNQPQHF. In DNA form, the CDR3 reads TGTGCCAGCAGCAGGTCAGGGGTGAGGAGCAATCAGCCCCAGCATTTT. The chain recombines TRBV21-1 with TRBJ1-5; the table's D call of TRBD1 was not tested on the DNA. TRBV21-1 is a pseudogene locus. The CDR3 is 16 amino acids.

This sequence joins TRBV19 and TRBJ2-7, with TRBD1 as a possible D gene (6 bases). Trimming shortened V by 5 bases and J by 5 bases, and 16 bases separated the two germline ends. Germline values: CDR1 LNHDA, CDR2 SQIVND (reference sequence). This CDR3 spans 14 amino acids. The CDR3 bases are TGTGCCAGTAGTCGTAGACAGGTTTGGGACGAGCAGTACTTC. This codes for CASSRRQVWDEQYF. The full variable domain, its missing parts supplied by reference TRBV19 and TRBJ2-7, is DGGITQSPKYLFRKEGQNVTLSCEQNLNHDAMYWYRQDPGQGLRLIYYSQIVNDFQKGDIAEGYSVSREKKESFPLTVTSAQKNPTAFYLCASSRRQVWDEQYFGPGTRLTVT.

This sequence joins TRBV10-1 and TRBJ2-2; 9 nucleotides align to TRBD1. With 6 bases clipped from V and 4 bases from J, the junction kept 6 bases outside the gene matches. This CDR3 spans 15 amino acids. Germline V gene lookup returns CDR1 WNHNN and CDR2 SYGVQD (reference sequence). Here the CDR3 reads CASSPKDRGTGELFF. Here the CDR3 DNA reads TGCGCCAGCAGCCCCAAGGACAGGGGCACCGGGGAGCTGTTTTTT.